The 22 T cell receptor beta chains given below trace back to one sample, sequenced in a study of cytomegalovirus exposure and HLA in healthy donors. Primers for the PCR totalled 60 Vbeta and 13 Jbeta. Some clones are missing from TCRdb's copy, which holds only in-frame ones; the method was immunoSEQ multiplex PCR. The data show 120,000 or so clones, with approximately 84% seen just once and about 1.8% held by the top ten. The material sequenced was PBMCs. These receptors were obtained from a man aged 35 to 55 in good health and CMV-seronegative.

The chain employs TRBV19 and TRBJ1-1, with D tentatively TRBD1 (6 bases). The germline V gene has CDR1 LNHDA and CDR2 SQIVND (reference sequence). The CDR3 runs to 14 residues. V dropped 2 bases and J dropped 1 base, with 8 bases sitting between them. This CDR3 is CASSIKTGNTEAFF. In DNA form, the CDR3 reads TGTGCCAGTAGTATAAAGACAGGGAACACTGAAGCTTTCTTT.

The chain carries TRBV15 and TRBJ1-4, with a weak D call TRBD1 (5 bases). CDR3 size: 14 residues. V was pared by 1 base and J by 7 bases, with 10 bases between. CDR1 and CDR2 from the germline V gene are LNHNV and YYDKDF (reference sequence). The CDR3 loop is CATSRAGIIEKLFF. The CDR3 DNA follows: TGTGCCACCAGCAGAGCAGGGATCATTGAAAAACTGTTTTTT.

The chain joins TRBV2 to TRBJ1-1; 8 nucleotides match TRBD1. Trimming cost V 3 bases and J 6 bases; bases outside gene matches: 9. The CDR3 runs to 15 residues. Per the germline V gene, CDR1 is SNHLY and CDR2 is FYNNEI. Here the CDR3 DNA reads TGTGCCAGCAGTGAGGGCCTGACAGGGGCGGCTGAAGCTTTCTTT. Translation: CASSEGLTGAAEAFF.

The J gene is TRBJ2-5, the V gene TRBV5-5; 9 bases align to TRBD1. CDR1 and CDR2 (germline): SGHKS, YYEKEE (reference sequence). This CDR3 is 15 amino acids long. Trimming removed 0 bases from V and 7 bases from J; junction bases left unmatched: 7. The CDR3 protein is CASSLGQGVRGTQYF. CDR3 coding DNA: TGTGCCAGCAGCTTGGGACAGGGGGTCCGAGGGACCCAGTACTTC.

V usage is TRBV29-1 and J usage is TRBJ2-7; TRBD1 might be the D (6 bases). The CDR3 is 13 residues long. V dropped 5 bases and J dropped 0 bases, with 11 bases sitting between them. Looked up from germline, CDR1 is SQVTM and CDR2 is ANQGSEA. The CDR3 DNA sequence: TGCAGCGTTTCCCAGGGGCGCTCCTACGAGCAGTACTTC. Amino acids: CSVSQGRSYEQYF.

V and J are TRBV9 and TRBJ2-2; 7 nucleotides match TRBD1. This CDR3 comprises 16 residues. The germline CDR1 and CDR2 sequences are SGDLS and YYNGEE. V shed 2 bases and J 5 bases; nucleotides not matched to a gene: 9. The DNA of the CDR3 is TGTGCCAGCAGCGTCACTTGGACAGGCGGAACCGGGGAGCTGTTTTTT. The encoded protein is CASSVTWTGGTGELFF.

CDR3 protein: CASTQGSLETQYF. In DNA, the CDR3 is TGTGCCAGCACGCAGGGTTCGTTAGAGACCCAGTACTTC. The chain recombines TRBV7-9 with TRBJ2-5, with D tentatively TRBD1 (5 bases). V lost 7 bases to trimming and J lost 4 bases, with 13 bases between them. The CDR3 is 13 amino acids. The germline V gene has CDR1 SEHNR and CDR2 FQNEAQ (reference sequence).

The chain uses TRBV6-1 and TRBJ2-3, with a tentative D call TRBD1 (6 bases). The CDR3 spans 12 residues. Per germline, CDR1 MNHNS and CDR2 SASEGT. The CDR3 sequence is CGSGDPTDTQYF. CDR3 nucleotide sequence: TGTGGGTCAGGGGACCCCACAGATACGCAGTATTTT.

The genes are TRBV28 and TRBJ1-6, with 7 bases lining up with TRBD1. The trim removed 8 bases at V and 2 bases at J, leaving 6 bases unmatched. The V gene's germline CDR1 is MDHEN and CDR2 SYDVKM. The CDR3 runs to 15 residues. The CDR3 nucleotides are TGTGCCAGCTCAAGGACAGGAGCCTATAATTCACCCCTCCACTTT. Translation: CASSRTGAYNSPLHF.

The rearrangement links TRBV7-2 to TRBJ2-3; tentatively, D is TRBD2 (7 bases). Germline loops: CDR1 SGHTA, CDR2 FQGNSA. The CDR3 is 14 residues long. The V and J ends lost 10 bases and 0 bases respectively, with 14 bases between them. The CDR3 is CATKAGASTDTQYF. DNA of the CDR3: TGTGCCACCAAGGCGGGGGCCAGCACAGATACGCAGTATTTT. Filled out from reference TRBV7-2 and TRBJ2-3, the complete variable domain reads GAGVSQSPSNKVTEKGKDVELRCDPISGHTALYWYRQSLGQGLEFLIYFQGNSAPDKSGLPSDRFSAERTGGSVSTLTIQRTQQEDSAVYLCATKAGASTDTQYFGPGTRLTVL.

This clone was counted a single time. V and J are TRBV28 and TRBJ1-2; 9 bases match TRBD1. CDR1 is MDHEN and CDR2 is SYDVKM in the germline V gene. This CDR3 has 15 amino acids. The J segment lost 8 bases and the V segment lost 6 bases, leaving 13 bases of the junction unmatched. The CDR3 sequence: CASSQRMTGGEGYTF. CDR3 nucleotides: TGTGCCAGCAGCCAACGAATGACAGGGGGAGAAGGCTACACCTTC.

The gene calls are TRBV7-9 and TRBJ1-2, with D possibly TRBD1 on 6 matching bases. The CDR3 has 13 residues. Germline V CDR1 and CDR2: SEHNR, FQNEAQ (reference sequence). V was trimmed by 8 bases and J by 7 bases, leaving 17 bases between them. The CDR3 sequence is CASLNKQGLGYTF. The CDR3 DNA is TGTGCCAGCCTTAATAAACAGGGTCTTGGCTACACCTTC.

This clone turned up a few times. V and J are TRBV5-1 and TRBJ1-1, with D perhaps matching TRBD1 (5 bases). The V gene's germline CDR1 is SGHRS and CDR2 YFSETQ. This CDR3 region has 14 residues. The V gene lost 5 bases and the J gene lost 0 bases, with 11 bases spanning the gap. In DNA form, the CDR3 reads TGCGCCAGCAGGGAGGGGAGCGTGAACACTGAAGCTTTCTTT. Its translation: CASREGSVNTEAFF. The complete variable domain, with remaining parts taken from reference TRBV5-1 and TRBJ1-1, reads KAGVTQTPRYLIKTRGQQVTLSCSPISGHRSVSWYQQTPGQGLQFLFEYFSETQRNKGNFPGRFSGRQFSNSRSEMNVSTLELGDSALYLCASREGSVNTEAFFGQGTRLTVV.

Worth noting for this clone: This sample also contains other DNA sequences that code for the same CDR3. The chain carries TRBV7-2 and TRBJ1-5; a possible D gene is TRBD1 (6 bases). Germline CDR1 SGHTA, CDR2 FQGNSA. CDR3 length equals 13 residues. V lost 0 bases, J lost 6 bases, and 6 bases lay in between. The CDR3 loop reads CASSLAGAQPQHF. CDR3 coding DNA: TGTGCCAGCAGCTTAGCGGGGGCTCAGCCCCAGCATTTT.

This rearrangement joins TRBV2 to TRBJ1-3; the match to TRBD1 covers 7 bases. The V gene end was trimmed by 6 bases and the J gene end by 6 bases; junction bases not matched to a gene: 5. CDR3 length: 13 amino acids. The germline V gene has CDR1 SNHLY and CDR2 FYNNEI. CDR3 residues: CASRYRGENTIYF. The CDR3 DNA reads as TGTGCCAGCAGGTACAGGGGAGAAAACACCATATATTTT.

The rearrangement joins TRBV2 to TRBJ1-5, with D possibly being TRBD1 (5 bases). Trimming removed 6 bases at V and 4 bases at J, with 10 bases between. The germline V gene has CDR1 SNHLY and CDR2 FYNNEI. The CDR3 consists of 13 residues. DNA for the CDR3: TGTGCCAGCAGAGACGACAGTAATCAGCCCCAGCATTTT. It codes for CASRDDSNQPQHF.

The CDR3, as DNA: TGTGCCAGCAGTTACTCCGGCGGGACTGAAGCTTTCTTT. This encodes CASSYSGGTEAFF. The V and J genes are TRBV6-5 and TRBJ1-1, with D hard to call. CDR1 and CDR2 (germline): MNHEY, SVGAGI. Between the trimmed V and J ends, which lost 0 bases and 5 bases, there was a span of 7 bases. The CDR3 spans 13 residues.

This clone was observed a single time. The V call is TRBV5-1, the J call TRBJ2-2; D is possibly TRBD2 (5 bases). Per the germline V gene, CDR1 is SGHRS and CDR2 is YFSETQ. V was clipped by 4 bases and J by 4 bases, with 8 bases between them. The CDR3 is made up of 13 amino acids. CDR3 region: CASSPGGTGELFF. DNA for the CDR3: TGCGCCAGCAGCCCCGGAGGCACCGGGGAGCTGTTTTTT.

This clone was detected only a few times. This chain joins TRBV6-1 and TRBJ1-1; D is unresolved. V dropped 8 bases and J dropped 4 bases, with 14 bases sitting between them. Germline assignment: CDR1 MNHNS and CDR2 SASEGT. There are 13 residues in the CDR3. Written as DNA, the CDR3 is TGTGCCAGCCGGTCCGAAGGAGTCACTGAAGCTTTCTTT. It specifies CASRSEGVTEAFF.

The V gene is TRBV5-1, the J gene TRBJ2-5; 7 bases agree with TRBD2. Germline V gene sequence: CDR1 SGHRS, CDR2 YFSETQ. The J segment lost 5 bases and the V segment lost 9 bases, leaving 16 bases of the junction unmatched. There are 15 residues in the CDR3. The CDR3 is CATRGEFGAGETQYF. As DNA, the CDR3 is TGCGCCACCCGGGGGGAGTTCGGCGCGGGGGAGACCCAGTACTTC.

The chain couples TRBV30 to TRBJ1-1; D unresolved. Between the trimmed V and J ends, which lost 8 bases and 1 base, there was a span of 8 bases. Germline values: CDR1 GTSNPN, CDR2 SVGIG (reference sequence). The CDR3 length is 11 residues. The CDR3 is CATWRNTEAFF. The DNA for the CDR3 is TGTGCCACTTGGAGGAACACTGAAGCTTTCTTT.

This clone came up once. This chain uses TRBV9 with TRBJ1-6, with a weak D call TRBD1 (6 bases). Germline CDR1 reads SGDLS; CDR2 reads YYNGEE. The CDR3 is made up of 16 amino acids. V was trimmed by 3 bases and J by 5 bases, leaving 15 bases between them. The CDR3 DNA reads TGTGCCAGCAGCGACAGGGTAGGGTTGGATAATTCACCCCTCCACTTT. This sequence encodes CASSDRVGLDNSPLHF.